What follows are 30 T cell receptor beta chains derived from one specimen sequenced in a study of blood T cell repertoires in COVID-19. Repertoires were generated with immunoSEQ multiplex PCR, while TCRdb's copy carries only in-frame clones and drops some. Of around 310,000 clones listed, about 91% were seen once; the top ten hold around a tenth. The sample consisted of PBMCs or T cells enriched from blood (not recorded which). These receptors all stem from a woman aged 40 to 50 who had recovered from COVID-19.

V gene TRBV5-1 combines with J gene TRBJ2-1; perhaps TRBD1 as D (5 bases). Trimming removed 4 bases at V and 6 bases at J, with 20 bases between. CDR1 is SGHRS, CDR2 YFSETQ, per germline. The CDR3 consists of 16 residues. Here the CDR3 reads CASSLRLLGVGNEQFF. The DNA of the CDR3 is TGCGCCAGCAGCCTCCGACTTTTAGGGGTAGGCAATGAGCAGTTCTTC.

The chain is built from TRBV29-1 and TRBJ1-3; 8 bases match TRBD1. Germline V CDR1 and CDR2: SQVTM, ANQGSEA. The V segment lost 8 bases and the J segment 5 bases; nucleotides outside the gene matches: 8. The CDR3 consists of 13 residues. CDR3 residues: CSCRGQGRNTIYF. Written as DNA, the CDR3 is TGCAGCTGCAGGGGGCAGGGAAGAAACACCATATATTTT.

This clone came up many times. No conserved phenylalanine or tryptophan ends this CDR3, so it is likely a read error. Because the CDR3's place on the DNA is in doubt, the DNA is left out and the CDR3 is given as listed by TCRdb. The rearrangement uses TRBV3-1 (or the pseudogene TRBV3-2) and TRBJ2-7; the listed D gene, TRBD1, was not tested against the DNA. The CDR3 totals 10 residues, both ends included. CDR1 LGHDT and CDR2 YNNKEL come from the germline V gene (reference sequence). CDR3 sequence reads: CASSQGGTGR.

The DNA for the CDR3 is TGTGCCTGGGAGCCCCTCCGGGATGGCTACACCTTC. Its translation is CAWEPLRDGYTF. The rearrangement links TRBV30 to TRBJ1-2; D call uncertain. The CDR3 contains 12 residues. Germline V gene lookup returns CDR1 GTSNPN and CDR2 SVGIG (reference sequence). V was clipped by 5 bases and J by 6 bases, with 13 bases between them.

The sample holds one count of this clone. The chain couples TRBV15 to TRBJ2-1; 8 nucleotides align to TRBD2. CDR3 length: 16 residues. From germline, CDR1 is LNHNV and CDR2 YYDKDF (reference sequence). V was clipped by 5 bases and J by 6 bases; unmatched bases: 12. DNA of the CDR3: TGTGCCACCAGCGAGGTAGCGGGATGGGCGGGCAATGAGCAGTTCTTC. Its protein product is CATSEVAGWAGNEQFF.

The chain links TRBV6-5 to TRBJ1-6; D might be TRBD1 (6 bases). Looked up from germline, CDR1 is MNHEY and CDR2 is SVGAGI. CDR3 size: 13 residues. V lost 7 bases, J lost 7 bases, and 11 bases lay in between. The CDR3 protein is CASKGGTNSPLHF. The DNA of the CDR3 is TGTGCCAGCAAGGGGGGGACCAATTCACCCCTCCACTTT.

The chain carries TRBV19 and TRBJ2-1, with TRBD2 matching over 15 bases. Germline CDR1 and CDR2: LNHDA and SQIVND (reference sequence). V trimming: 0 bases; J trimming: 7 bases; junction bases outside the gene matches: 4. CDR3 length: 17 residues. The CDR3: CASSIDSGTSGRNEQFF. CDR3 in DNA: TGTGCCAGTAGTATAGACTCCGGGACTAGCGGGAGGAATGAGCAGTTCTTC.

The rearrangement links TRBV4-1 to TRBJ1-2, with D unresolved. V was shortened by 0 bases and J by 8 bases, with 16 bases between the two germline ends. Germline-derived CDR1 and CDR2 are MGHRA and YSYEKL. This CDR3 region has 15 residues. CDR3 in DNA: TGCGCCAGCAGCCAAGAAGGTACTGCTAGCGGAGGCTACACCTTC. It is translated as CASSQEGTASGGYTF.

The rearrangement joins TRBV29-1 to TRBJ2-5; the match to TRBD1 covers 7 bases. J lost 4 bases, V lost 5 bases, and 7 bases had no gene match. The CDR3 is 13 residues long. Germline V gives CDR1 SQVTM, CDR2 ANQGSEA. The CDR3 here is CSVKRTGGETQYF. CDR3 in DNA: TGCAGCGTTAAACGGACAGGTGGAGAGACCCAGTACTTC.

The chain couples TRBV7-3 to TRBJ2-1; TRBD2 agrees at 11 bases. The ends lost 5 bases at V and 9 bases at J; junction bases unmatched: 12. Germline V gene data show CDR1 as SGHTA and CDR2 as FQGTGA. This CDR3 spans 16 amino acids. The CDR3 coding sequence is TGTGCCAGCAGCCGAGGGATGGGTAGCGGGAGGGGTGAGCAGTTCTTC. The encoded protein is CASSRGMGSGRGEQFF. The variable domain in full, completed from reference TRBV7-3 and TRBJ2-1, reads GAGVSQTPSNKVTEKGKYVELRCDPISGHTALYWYRQSLGQGPEFLIYFQGTGAADDSGLPNDRFFAVRPEGSVSTLKIQRTERGDSAVYLCASSRGMGSGRGEQFFGPGTRLTVL.

The chain carries TRBV11-2 and TRBJ2-7, with 10 nucleotides matching TRBD1. The CDR3 sequence is 14 residues long. Germline lookup yields CDR1 SGHAT and CDR2 FQNNGV. V shed 3 bases, J shed 4 bases, and the junction held 3 bases outside the gene matches. The CDR3 bases are TGTGCCAGCAGCTTCGGGACAGGGGTTTACGAGCAGTACTTC. The encoded protein is CASSFGTGVYEQYF. The variable domain in full, with the rest retrieved from reference TRBV11-2 and TRBJ2-7, is EAGVAQSPRYKIIEKRQSVAFWCNPISGHATLYWYQQILGQGPKLLIQFQNNGVVDDSQLPKDRFSAERLKGVDSTLKIQPAKLEDSAVYLCASSFGTGVYEQYFGPGTRLTVT.

The V call is TRBV24-1, the J call TRBJ2-3; tentatively, D is TRBD2 (6 bases). The CDR3 loop spans 17 amino acids. V was trimmed by 3 bases and J by 0 bases, leaving 15 bases between them. Germline CDR1 KGHDR, CDR2 SFDVKD. CDR3 nucleotide sequence: TGTGCCACCAGTGATATCACGGGACTCTCTAGCACAGATACGCAGTATTTT. It codes for CATSDITGLSSTDTQYF.

The sample holds a few counts of this clone. CDR3 coding DNA: TGTGCCAGCAGTTCCCGGGACAGGGGTTTTGAAGCTTTCTTT. Residues: CASSSRDRGFEAFF. The V call is TRBV27, the J call TRBJ1-1; 10 nucleotides line up with TRBD1. Losses at the gene ends were 4 bases for V and 7 bases for J; bases not matched to a gene: 6. Germline CDR1 MNHEY, CDR2 SMNVEV (reference sequence). The CDR3 consists of 14 residues.

There are a few counts of this clone. The rearrangement joins TRBV5-6 to TRBJ2-1; no clear D gene. Trimming stripped 0 bases from V and 5 bases from J, with 6 bases between. Germline CDR1 SGHDT, CDR2 YYEEEE. The CDR3 contains 13 residues. Here the CDR3 reads CASSLVADNEQFF. The CDR3 DNA follows: TGTGCCAGCAGCTTGGTTGCGGACAATGAGCAGTTCTTC.

CDR3 amino acids: CASSFLDRGYNEQFF. The CDR3 coding sequence is TGTGCCAGCAGTTTTCTGGACAGGGGGTACAATGAGCAGTTCTTC. This chain uses TRBV28 with TRBJ2-1; 10 bases fit TRBD1. Germline assignment: CDR1 MDHEN and CDR2 SYDVKM. V lost 3 bases to trimming and J lost 4 bases; unmatched junction nucleotides: 3. This CDR3 comprises 15 residues.

The CDR3 reads CASSRAGTSGLYEQYF. DNA of the CDR3: TGTGCCAGCAGCCGCGCCGGGACTAGCGGGCTCTACGAGCAGTACTTC. This sequence joins TRBV11-3 and TRBJ2-7; 12 bases align to TRBD2. The CDR3 is 16 amino acids. In germline, CDR1 is SGHNT, CDR2 YENEEA. V trimming: 5 bases; J trimming: 3 bases; junction bases outside the gene matches: 8.

The chain is built from TRBV7-3 and TRBJ2-7; 8 bases are shared with TRBD2. The CDR3 contains 15 residues. With 6 bases clipped from V and 5 bases from J, the junction kept 12 bases outside the gene matches. Germline CDR1 SGHTA, CDR2 FQGTGA. The CDR3 nucleotides are TGTGCCAGCAGTGAGAAAGCGGGAGTCTCTAACGAGCAGTACTTC. It is translated as CASSEKAGVSNEQYF.

This clone was detected only once. The V gene is TRBV7-2, the J gene TRBJ2-3; 14 bases agree with TRBD2. Germline CDR1 SGHTA, CDR2 FQGNSA. The CDR3 totals 17 residues. The junction had 9 bases not matched to a gene; V was cut back by 5 bases and J by 5 bases. CDR3 sequence: CASSRVGTSGGGDTQYF. The CDR3 DNA reads as TGTGCCAGCAGCCGCGTCGGGACTAGCGGGGGCGGAGATACGCAGTATTTT.

The table lists this clone with a few counts. CDR3 coding DNA: TGTGCCAGCAGCTTAAGTGACAGGGGATTTGAAGCTTTCTTT. Translated, it gives CASSLSDRGFEAFF. The chain uses TRBV7-2 and TRBJ1-1; TRBD1 aligns across 8 bases. CDR1 is SGHTA, CDR2 FQGNSA, per germline. CDR3 size: 14 residues. With 2 bases clipped from V and 7 bases from J, the junction kept 6 bases outside the gene matches. Filled out from reference TRBV7-2 and TRBJ1-1, the complete variable domain reads GAGVSQSPSNKVTEKGKDVELRCDPISGHTALYWYRQSLGQGLEFLIYFQGNSAPDKSGLPSDRFSAERTGGSVSTLTIQRTQQEDSAVYLCASSLSDRGFEAFFGQGTRLTVV.

This sequence joins TRBV7-3 and TRBJ2-1; possibly TRBD1 for D (6 bases). The V end was cut by 8 bases, the J end by 5 bases, with 10 bases between. This CDR3 contains 12 residues. Germline CDR1 reads SGHTA; CDR2 reads FQGTGA. The CDR3 protein is CASRQVDNEQFF. The CDR3 DNA is TGTGCCAGCCGACAGGTAGACAATGAGCAGTTCTTC.

The J gene is TRBJ2-7, the V gene TRBV6-5; 10 bases line up with TRBD1. Per the germline V gene, CDR1 is MNHEY and CDR2 is SVGAGI. The trim removed 6 bases at V and 7 bases at J, leaving 12 bases unmatched. CDR3 length equals 15 residues. CDR3 sequence: CASSPNRQGAPEQYF. In DNA form, the CDR3 reads TGTGCCAGCAGCCCAAACCGACAGGGGGCGCCGGAGCAGTACTTC.

This clone was detected once. The chain employs TRBV9 and TRBJ1-3; 7 bases map to TRBD1. V was pared by 4 bases and J by 0 bases, with 7 bases of the junction left unmatched. The germline V gene encodes CDR1 SGDLS and CDR2 YYNGEE. The CDR3 is 16 amino acids. The CDR3, as DNA: TGTGCCAGCAGCAAAGGGACAGAAGGCTCTGGAAACACCATATATTTT. The encoded protein is CASSKGTEGSGNTIYF.

V usage is TRBV7-2 and J usage is TRBJ2-1, with 7 bases aligning to TRBD2. The V gene end was trimmed by 7 bases and the J gene end by 5 bases; junction bases not matched to a gene: 8. The CDR3 totals 14 residues. Germline V gene sequence: CDR1 SGHTA, CDR2 FQGNSA. The CDR3 DNA reads as TGTGCCAGCACCTCTGATGCGGGGGACAATGAGCAGTTCTTC. It codes for CASTSDAGDNEQFF.

CDR3 nucleotides: TGTGCCAGCAGCTTAAGCGGGAGGACGGATGAGCAGTTCTTC. Its protein product is CASSLSGRTDEQFF. V is TRBV7-3 and J is TRBJ2-1, with 8 bases fitting TRBD2. Trimming cost V 1 base and J 8 bases; bases outside gene matches: 4. This CDR3 is 14 amino acids long. Looked up from germline, CDR1 is SGHTA and CDR2 is FQGTGA.

In its sample, this clone was seen once. The rearrangement uses TRBV5-1 and TRBJ2-7, with 11 bases aligning to TRBD1. The germline V gene has CDR1 SGHRS and CDR2 YFSETQ. V shed 1 base, J shed 3 bases, and the junction held 3 bases outside the gene matches. The CDR3 consists of 15 residues. The CDR3 here is CASSLLGTGGYEQYF. The CDR3 DNA is TGCGCCAGCAGCTTGCTCGGGACAGGGGGCTACGAGCAGTACTTC.

On this clone itself: This CDR3 is also generated by other DNA sequences in the sample. The V call is TRBV6-2 or TRBV6-3, the J call TRBJ1-1; no clear D. Germline loops: CDR1 MNHEY, CDR2 SVGEGT. With 0 bases removed from V and 2 bases from J, the gap between germline ends came to 10 bases. This CDR3 comprises 15 residues. The DNA for the CDR3 is TGTGCCAGCAGTTACTCGAGGACTCTCAACACTGAAGCTTTCTTT. Encoded protein: CASSYSRTLNTEAFF.

The V and J genes are TRBV11-1 and TRBJ1-2; 8 nucleotides align to TRBD1. Per the germline V gene, CDR1 is SGHAT and CDR2 is FQDESV (reference sequence). The CDR3 has 13 residues. With V trimmed by 5 bases and J by 3 bases, 2 bases remained unmatched. CDR3 region: CASSPTGDYGYTF. The CDR3 DNA is TGTGCCAGCAGCCCGACAGGGGACTATGGCTACACCTTC.

Concerning this clone itself: Other nucleotide sequences from this sample produce the same CDR3. The V gene is TRBV18, the J gene TRBJ1-2; TRBD1 might be the D (6 bases). The germline gives CDR1 KGHSH, CDR2 LQKENI. The CDR3 has 14 amino acids. Trimming shortened V by 2 bases and J by 5 bases, and 12 bases separated the two germline ends. The CDR3 DNA sequence: TGTGCCAGCTCACCATCTGGGGGCGGTTATGGCTACACCTTC. Translating it yields CASSPSGGGYGYTF.

CDR3 nucleotide sequence: TGTGCCAGCAGCTACGGACAGGGGGCATTAAATGAGCAGTTCTTC. This translates into CASSYGQGALNEQFF. V gene TRBV7-6 combines with J gene TRBJ2-1; TRBD1 aligns across 11 bases. The V segment lost 4 bases and the J segment 7 bases; nucleotides outside the gene matches: 6. This CDR3 region has 15 residues. The germline V gene encodes CDR1 SGHVS and CDR2 FNYEAQ.

The V gene is TRBV6-5, the J gene TRBJ1-5; possible D gene TRBD1, 6 bases. CDR3 size: 15 residues. Trimming shortened V by 6 bases and J by 3 bases, and 15 bases separated the two germline ends. Germline V CDR1 and CDR2: MNHEY, SVGAGI. DNA of the CDR3: TGTGCCAGCAGCGCACAGGGAGTGGTCAATCAGCCCCAGCATTTT. Its translation: CASSAQGVVNQPQHF.